This TCR beta chain came from a study of blood T cells in healthy people across ages. Study-wide results and caveats: Expanded clonotype changes were possibly confounded by unknown donor CMV status. Estimated diversity that came from one million T cells was considered an underestimate.

Worth noting for this clonotype: Its antigen remains unidentified. Germline and junction disagree at one end, which may indicate a read error.

The use of a sample-barcoded 5' primer and a J-beta primer mix characterized a second PCR of about 7 to 12 cycles. TCRdb reprocessed the 5' RACE reads with MiXCR, giving one entry per CDR3 protein. Among approximately 730,000 distinct CDR3 sequences listed, about 42% were seen once. The clonotype was recovered from a woman aged 60-75 years in good health. The sample consisted of blood.

The CDR3 DNA sequence: TGTGTCAGCAGTTCCCAGGCCGGACGGAGCGAGCAGTACTTC. Translated, it gives CVSSSQAGRSEQYF. The gene calls are TRBV27 and TRBJ2-7; D ambiguous. Germline V lookup: CDR1 MNHEY, CDR2 SMNVEV (reference sequence). This CDR3 comprises 14 residues.